These 10 T cell receptor beta chains were all obtained from the same sample, sequenced in a study of PD-1 blockade in classical Hodgkin lymphoma. All trial patients relapsed after autologous stem cell transplantation. The repertoire was sequenced with immunoSEQ multiplex PCR; TCRdb's copy has only in-frame clones and lacks some. The data show 35,000 to 45,000 clones, approximately 70% seen once. The input for sequencing was peripheral blood mononuclear cells (PBMCs), taken before the second cycle of nivolumab. These receptors were taken from a human donor with classical Hodgkin lymphoma.

The CDR3 coding sequence is TGTGCCTGGAGTGTACAGAACTATGGCTACACCTTC. Amino acids: CAWSVQNYGYTF. This sequence joins TRBV30 and TRBJ1-2; D is unresolved. CDR3 size: 12 residues. The ends were cut back, 0 bases at V and 2 bases at J, with 4 bases in the middle. CDR1 and CDR2 from the germline V gene are GTSNPN and SVGIG (reference sequence).

CDR3 sequence: CASSEPSGTGELFF. The CDR3 bases are TGTGCCAGCAGCGAACCCAGCGGGACCGGGGAGCTGTTTTTT. V and J are TRBV9 and TRBJ2-2; tentatively, D is TRBD2 (6 bases). The germline V and J ends were trimmed by 3 bases and 5 bases, with 11 bases remaining between them. This CDR3 comprises 14 residues. The germline CDR1 and CDR2 sequences are SGDLS and YYNGEE.

This rearrangement joins TRBV4-3 to TRBJ1-4; TRBD1 matches 9 bases. The V segment lost 3 bases and the J segment 8 bases; nucleotides outside the gene matches: 4. Per the germline V gene, CDR1 is LGHNA and CDR2 is YSLEER. The CDR3 length is 14 residues. CDR3 in amino acids: CASSQDRGEEKLFF. CDR3 in DNA: TGCGCCAGCAGCCAGGACAGGGGAGAGGAAAAACTGTTTTTT.

A note on this clone: Other DNA sequences from this sample encode an identical CDR3 as well. This chain uses TRBV7-2 with TRBJ1-5; D perhaps matches TRBD1 (5 bases). Deletions cut 1 base from V and 6 bases from J, with 13 bases between. Per the germline V gene, CDR1 is SGHTA and CDR2 is FQGNSA. This CDR3 is 15 amino acids long. The CDR3 sequence is CASSLGGAGGQPQHF. In DNA form, the CDR3 reads TGTGCCAGCAGCTTAGGTGGGGCGGGGGGTCAGCCCCAGCATTTT.

This rearrangement joins TRBV25-1 to TRBJ2-5; perhaps TRBD2 as D (5 bases). The germline V and J ends were trimmed by 3 bases and 8 bases, with 16 bases remaining between them. The CDR3 loop spans 14 amino acids. Germline V gene lookup returns CDR1 MGHDK and CDR2 SYGVNS. The CDR3 protein is CASSDYLAGNTQYF. Here the CDR3 DNA reads TGTGCCAGCAGTGACTATCTTGCGGGTAACACCCAGTACTTC.

This clone was found once. The CDR3 DNA follows: TGTGCCAGCAGCCCTAGGGGGCTCTCCTACGAGCAGTACTTC. Its protein product is CASSPRGLSYEQYF. The rearrangement links TRBV27 to TRBJ2-7, with 7 bases lining up with TRBD1. In germline, CDR1 is MNHEY, CDR2 SMNVEV (reference sequence). Trimming removed 6 bases from V and 0 bases from J; junction bases left unmatched: 5. The CDR3 has 14 amino acids.

V usage is TRBV7-8 and J usage is TRBJ2-7; D assignment may be TRBD1 or TRBD2 (6 bases each). CDR1 and CDR2 from the germline V gene are SGHVS and FQNEAQ. Trimming took 5 bases from V and 4 from J, leaving 18 bases between them. This CDR3 is built from 15 residues. The chain's CDR3 is CASSLGGSGAYEQYF. The CDR3 DNA reads TGTGCCAGCAGCCTAGGGGGATCGGGGGCTTACGAGCAGTACTTC.

The V and J genes are TRBV11-2 and TRBJ1-2, with a tentative D call TRBD1 (5 bases). Germline loops: CDR1 SGHAT, CDR2 FQNNGV. V lost 6 bases, J lost 8 bases, and 22 bases lay in between. CDR3 length equals 15 residues. In nucleotides, the CDR3 is TGTGCCAGCAGTCCGGCCGGTTATCAGGGTCGGGGCTACACCTTC. Its protein is CASSPAGYQGRGYTF.

The V and J genes are TRBV30 and TRBJ1-3, with D perhaps TRBD1 (6 bases). There are 12 residues in the CDR3. V shed 4 bases and J shed 7 bases, with 11 bases lying between them. Germline V gene lookup returns CDR1 GTSNPN and CDR2 SVGIG (reference sequence). CDR3 loop: CAWTYRANTIYF. DNA for the CDR3: TGTGCCTGGACTTACAGGGCGAACACCATATATTTT.

V gene TRBV28 combines with J gene TRBJ1-1; D unclear. With 3 bases removed from V and 10 bases from J, the gap between germline ends came to 12 bases. Germline assignment: CDR1 MDHEN and CDR2 SYDVKM. The CDR3 is 12 amino acids. Here the CDR3 reads CASSLGRPSAFF. CDR3 in DNA: TGTGCCAGCAGTTTGGGGAGACCTTCAGCTTTCTTT.